The 19 T cell receptor beta chains below come from one sample, sequenced in a study of blood T cell repertoires in COVID-19. Here immunoSEQ multiplex PCR was the method, and the copy in TCRdb shows in-frame clones only, minus some. Among just over 75,000 clones listed, approximately 84% were seen once. Sequenced material: peripheral blood. The source is a man between 60 and 75 years old with active or convalescent COVID-19.

The chain links TRBV7-2 to TRBJ2-6, with 10 bases identical to TRBD1. This CDR3 contains 16 residues. Per the germline V gene, CDR1 is SGHTA and CDR2 is FQGNSA. J was trimmed by 0 bases and V by 10 bases; bases with no gene match: 6. CDR3 bases: TGTGCCACCGGGGGACAGGGGATCTCTGGGGCCAACGTCCTGACTTTC. It translates to CATGGQGISGANVLTF.

The table lists this clone with a few counts. This chain uses TRBV27 with TRBJ2-7, with 9 bases fitting TRBD1. The CDR3 runs 15 residues. Looked up from germline, CDR1 is MNHEY and CDR2 is SMNVEV (reference sequence). J was trimmed by 2 bases and V by 5 bases; bases with no gene match: 7. The CDR3 sequence: CASSETGGPTYEQYF. In DNA form, the CDR3 reads TGTGCCAGCAGTGAAACAGGGGGCCCAACCTACGAGCAGTACTTC.

J is TRBJ1-2 and V is TRBV5-5, with TRBD1 identical over 10 bases. Germline CDR1 SGHKS, CDR2 YYEKEE (reference sequence). The CDR3 runs to 18 residues. V lost 0 bases and J lost 0; bases outside the gene matches: 8. CDR3 region: CASSLAGGQGTANYGYTF. In DNA form, the CDR3 reads TGTGCCAGCAGCTTGGCCGGGGGACAGGGGACGGCTAACTATGGCTACACCTTC.

This clone was observed a single time. The chain uses TRBV7-2 and TRBJ1-6; D is possibly TRBD1 (5 bases). This CDR3 has 15 amino acids. V shed 4 bases and J shed 3 bases, with 10 bases lying between them. Looked up from germline, CDR1 is SGHTA and CDR2 is FQGNSA. CDR3 protein: CASSWGGNYNSPLHF. As DNA, the CDR3 is TGTGCCAGCAGCTGGGGGGGGAACTATAATTCACCCCTCCACTTT.

V usage is TRBV10-3 and J usage is TRBJ1-1; 8 nucleotides align to TRBD1. Looked up from germline, CDR1 is ENHRY and CDR2 is SYGVKD. The CDR3 is 14 amino acids. V gave up 8 bases and J gave up 2 bases; unmatched junction bases: 7. CDR3 protein: CAIDPTGVNTEAFF. CDR3 sequence (DNA): TGTGCCATCGACCCGACAGGGGTAAACACTGAAGCTTTCTTT.

The chain combines TRBV3-1 (or the pseudogene TRBV3-2) with TRBJ1-3, with D perhaps TRBD1 (5 bases). In germline, CDR1 is LGHDT, CDR2 YNNKEL (reference sequence). Trimming left V 4 bases short and J 3 bases short, with 16 bases between. CDR3 length: 16 residues. In DNA, the CDR3 is TGTGCCAGCAGCCTTCAGTTGTCAGGGATTGGAAACACCATATATTTT. Its protein is CASSLQLSGIGNTIYF.

The chain combines TRBV15 with TRBJ1-1, with D possibly matching TRBD1 (5 bases). The V and J ends lost 1 base and 2 bases respectively, with 17 bases between them. In germline, CDR1 is LNHNV, CDR2 YYDKDF (reference sequence). CDR3 length: 17 residues. CDR3 sequence (DNA): TGTGCCACCAGCAGAGGATCTTCCTGGGGCCTTAACACTGAAGCTTTCTTT. Translating gives CATSRGSSWGLNTEAFF.

The chain combines TRBV7-2 with TRBJ1-4; 7 bases map to TRBD1. Unmatched junction bases numbered 2, after V lost 0 bases and J lost 4 bases. CDR1 SGHTA and CDR2 FQGNSA come from the germline V gene. The CDR3 loop spans 15 amino acids. In nucleotides, the CDR3 is TGTGCCAGCAGCTTAGCGGGACAGCGTAATGAAAAACTGTTTTTT. Amino acid sequence: CASSLAGQRNEKLFF.

The table lists this clone with a few counts. The same CDR3 arises from other DNA sequences in this sample as well. This rearrangement joins TRBV4-3 to TRBJ1-4; 11 bases map to TRBD1. Germline lookup yields CDR1 LGHNA and CDR2 YSLEER. J gave up 8 bases and V 4 bases, and 9 bases lay outside the gene matches. CDR3 length: 16 residues. The DNA for the CDR3 is TGCGCCAGCAGCCCCGGCCCTGGGACAGGGGGGGAAAAACTGTTTTTT. Amino acid sequence: CASSPGPGTGGEKLFF.

The V and J genes are TRBV9 and TRBJ1-5; no clear D gene. Germline CDR1 is SGDLS and CDR2 is YYNGEE. The V and J ends lost 3 bases and 0 bases respectively, with 7 bases between them. This CDR3 is built from 14 residues. The CDR3 loop reads CASSASGSNQPQHF. The CDR3 bases are TGTGCCAGCAGCGCCAGCGGTAGCAATCAGCCCCAGCATTTT.

The chain's CDR3 is CASSSGEYNEQFF. The CDR3 nucleotides read TGTGCCAGCAGTTCCGGGGAATACAATGAGCAGTTCTTC. This rearrangement joins TRBV6-5 to TRBJ2-1, with a weak D call TRBD2 (5 bases). CDR3 length equals 13 residues. Looked up from germline, CDR1 is MNHEY and CDR2 is SVGAGI. V was cut by 4 bases and J by 4 bases, with 8 bases left in between.

The CDR3 coding sequence is TGCGCCAGCAGCAAGGAGACAGGGGGCATGGAAAAACTGTTTTTT. Translating it yields CASSKETGGMEKLFF. The chain carries TRBV5-1 and TRBJ1-4; 10 bases fit TRBD1. The germline CDR1 and CDR2 sequences are SGHRS and YFSETQ. Unmatched junction bases numbered 8, after V lost 4 bases and J lost 8 bases. The CDR3 is 15 amino acids.

The chain combines TRBV7-2 with TRBJ1-2, with 8 bases matching TRBD1. The ends lost 1 base at V and 4 bases at J; junction bases unmatched: 5. The germline V gene has CDR1 SGHTA and CDR2 FQGNSA. The CDR3 length is 15 residues. CDR3 nucleotides: TGTGCCAGCAGCTTAGACCAGGGGGCATCCTATGGCTACACCTTC. It is translated as CASSLDQGASYGYTF.

The chain joins TRBV19 to TRBJ2-5; tentatively, D is TRBD1 (6 bases). V lost 7 bases to trimming and J lost 2 bases, with 17 bases between them. The CDR3 is made up of 15 amino acids. Germline V CDR1 and CDR2: LNHDA, SQIVND (reference sequence). Here the CDR3 DNA reads TGTGCCAGTACCTTAGGTCGCGGACAGCAAGAGACCCAGTACTTC. Translating it yields CASTLGRGQQETQYF.

This chain uses TRBV5-1 with TRBJ2-7, with D tentatively TRBD1 (6 bases). The CDR3 extends over 14 amino acids. V gave up 7 bases and J gave up 3 bases, with 17 bases separating them. Germline CDR1 is SGHRS and CDR2 is YFSETQ. CDR3 loop: CASQLGAGVYEQYF. The DNA of the CDR3 is TGCGCCAGCCAACTGGGGGCAGGAGTCTACGAGCAGTACTTC. The complete variable domain, with remaining parts taken from reference TRBV5-1 and TRBJ2-7, reads KAGVTQTPRYLIKTRGQQVTLSCSPISGHRSVSWYQQTPGQGLQFLFEYFSETQRNKGNFPGRFSGRQFSNSRSEMNVSTLELGDSALYLCASQLGAGVYEQYFGPGTRLTVT.

The J gene is TRBJ2-5, the V gene TRBV30; 11 bases are a match to TRBD2. Germline assignment: CDR1 GTSNPN and CDR2 SVGIG (reference sequence). V lost 1 base, J lost 0 bases, and 7 bases stayed unmatched. The CDR3 consists of 17 residues. CDR3 protein: CAWSGLAGGLNQETQYF. The CDR3 DNA follows: TGTGCCTGGAGTGGGCTAGCGGGGGGACTCAACCAAGAGACCCAGTACTTC.

V usage is TRBV20-1 and J usage is TRBJ1-1; D unclear. The CDR3 sequence is 11 residues long. Germline lookup yields CDR1 DFQATT and CDR2 SNEGSKA (reference sequence). V shed 4 bases and J shed 4 bases, with 7 bases lying between them. The CDR3 sequence is CSAIVPTEAFF. DNA for the CDR3: TGCAGTGCTATAGTCCCCACTGAAGCTTTCTTT.

The genes are TRBV5-5 and TRBJ2-1; 8 bases line up with TRBD1. From germline, CDR1 is SGHKS and CDR2 YYEKEE (reference sequence). V dropped 4 bases and J dropped 8; count of bases not matched to a gene: 14. This CDR3 region has 16 residues. The CDR3 nucleotides read TGTGCCAGCAGCCGAAGGACGGCAGGGGGCGGGCATGAGCAGTTCTTC. This codes for CASSRRTAGGGHEQFF.

This chain's CDR3 is CSTRGGIQETQYF. The CDR3, as DNA: TGCAGCACTCGGGGGGGAATACAAGAGACCCAGTACTTC. The chain uses TRBV29-1 and TRBJ2-5; 8 positions match TRBD2. Germline CDR1 is SQVTM and CDR2 is ANQGSEA. The CDR3 contains 13 residues. V shed 8 bases and J 2 bases; nucleotides not matched to a gene: 7. The full variable domain, rest sourced from reference TRBV29-1 and TRBJ2-5, is SAVISQKPSRDICQRGTSLTIQCQVDSQVTMMFWYRQQPGQSLTLIATANQGSEATYESGFVIDKFPISRPNLTFSTLTVSNMSPEDSSIYLCSTRGGIQETQYFGPGTRLLVL.